The rows below give T cell receptor beta chains drawn from one sample of a study of T cell responses to AZD1222 COVID-19 vaccine. TCRdb's copy holds only in-frame clones and misses some; the assay was immunoSEQ multiplex PCR. The profile shows around 150,000 clones, roughly 82% of them singletons. Material: peripheral blood, obtained on day 0 of AZD1222 vaccination. The origin of the receptors is an adult in good health. Each CDR3 is given with its conserved first and last residue. D genes are given only for firm matches. Some rows mark clone size as missing; the rest say once, few, many or name a class of expanded clone.

>NA|TRBJ1-2|18|TRBV24-1|TRBD1
TGTGCCACCAGTGACCCCGGGACAGGGATCTTTCAACGGGATGGCTACACCTTC
CATSDPGTGIFQRDGYTF
>NA|TRBJ1-2|13|TRBV30|NA
TGTGCCTGGAGTGTAGGAGAGGACTATGGCTACACCTTC
CAWSVGEDYGYTF
>NA|TRBJ1-1|13|TRBV28|NA
TGTGCCAGCAGTTTACTCTTAAGGACTGAAGCTTTCTTT
CASSLLLRTEAFF
>NA|TRBJ1-1|14|TRBV6-5|NA
TGTGCCAGCAGCTGGGGCAGAGTGAACACTGAAGCTTTCTTT
CASSWGRVNTEAFF
>NA|TRBJ1-5|13|TRBV12-3/TRBV12-4|NA
TGTGCCAGCAGTTCGAGAATTAATCAGCCCCAGCATTTT
CASSSRINQPQHF
>NA|TRBJ1-5|17|TRBV4-1|NA
TGCGCCAGCAGCCAAGATTATGGAGGTAATAGCAATCAGCCCCAGCATTTT
CASSQDYGGNSNQPQHF
>NA|TRBJ1-3|15|TRBV19|NA
TGTGCCAGTAAATTTCAGGGGAGCTCTGGAAACACCATATATTTT
CASKFQGSSGNTIYF
>NA|TRBJ1-4|15|TRBV5-6|TRBD1
TGTGCCAGCAGCCCCGGGACAGGAAATAATGAAAAACTGTTTTTT
CASSPGTGNNEKLFF
>NA|TRBJ1-2|12|TRBV28|NA
TGTGCCAGCAGTCGCTCCACCTATGGCTACACCTTC
CASSRSTYGYTF
>NA|TRBJ2-7|15|TRBV6-6|NA
TGTGCCAGCAGTTATTCCTCGGACGGACCCTACGAGCAGTACTTC
CASSYSSDGPYEQYF
>NA|TRBJ1-2|15|TRBV4-2|TRBD1
TGTGCCAGCAGCCATGCGACACGGACAGGGGGTGGCTACACCTTC
CASSHATRTGGGYTF
>NA|TRBJ1-4|12|TRBV6-1|NA
TGTGCCAGCAGTGAATCGGTTGAAAAACTGTTTTTT
CASSESVEKLFF
>NA|TRBJ2-2|12|TRBV4-1|NA
TGCGCCAGCAGCCAAGAGTGGGGGGAGCTGTTTTTT
CASSQEWGELFF
>NA|TRBJ2-3|14|TRBV7-8|NA
TGTGCCAGCGGCAGCAGGGTGGGCACAGATACGCAGTATTTT
CASGSRVGTDTQYF
>NA|TRBJ2-2|16|TRBV5-1|NA
TGCGCCAGCAGCTTGGGACCTGGCAGGGTCACCGGGGAGCTGTTTTTT
CASSLGPGRVTGELFF
>NA|TRBJ1-1|14|TRBV12-5|TRBD1
TGTGCTAGCGGACAGGGGTTTGGGGCCGTGCGTGCTTTCTTT
CASGQGFGAVRAFF
>NA|TRBJ2-7|15|TRBV18|NA
TGTGCCAGCTCACCAGTGGCAGCGGTTAGCTACGAGCAGTACTTC
CASSPVAAVSYEQYF
>once|TRBJ1-2|17|TRBV7-8|NA
TGTGCCAGCAGCTTAGCCAAGACGAGTATAAGCATCTATGGCTACACCTTC
CASSLAKTSISIYGYTF
>NA|TRBJ1-1|13|TRBV29-1|TRBD1
TGCAGCGTAGAACAGGGGTGGGGCACTGAAGCTTTCTTT
CSVEQGWGTEAFF
>NA|TRBJ2-3|14|TRBV28|NA
TGTGCCAGCAGTTACGTAGCCTCCACAGATACGCAGTATTTT
CASSYVASTDTQYF
>NA|TRBJ2-2|16|TRBV5-5|NA
TGTGCCAGCAGCCCCTCCTCGGGACGACGGACCGGGGAGCTGTTTTTT
CASSPSSGRRTGELFF
>NA|TRBJ1-1|13|TRBV5-1|NA
TGCGCCAGCAGCCAGGAACCGAACACTGAAGCTTTCTTT
CASSQEPNTEAFF
>NA|TRBJ1-4|13|TRBV29-1|NA
TGCAGCGGCCGGAGGAATTCTAATGAAAAACTGTTTTTT
CSGRRNSNEKLFF
>NA|TRBJ1-5|15|TRBV28|TRBD1
TGTGCCAGCAGTGCCGGGACAGTCAGGGATCAGCCCCAGCATTTT
CASSAGTVRDQPQHF
>NA|TRBJ2-5|10|TRBV1|NA
TGCACCAGCAGGCAAGAGACCCAGTACTTC
CTSRQETQYF
>once|TRBJ1-4|19|TRBV30|NA
TGTGCCTGGAGCCAAGTTCGGGCTTTTAGTCCTTCAACTAATGAAAAACTGTTTTTT
CAWSQVRAFSPSTNEKLFF
>NA|TRBJ1-2|12|TRBV29-1|NA
TGCAGCGTAGAAACAGGGCTCTATGGCTACACCTTC
CSVETGLYGYTF
>NA|TRBJ1-1|13|TRBV11-2|NA
TGTGCCAGCAGCTCTAGTAGAGGAGATGAAGCTTTCTTT
CASSSSRGDEAFF
>NA|TRBJ2-3|17|TRBV11-2|NA
TGTGCCAGCAGCTTAGGTCCCTGGGGAGCGGTCACAGATACGCAGTATTTT
CASSLGPWGAVTDTQYF
>NA|TRBJ1-1|14|TRBV24-1|NA
TGTGCCACCAGTGATTCCCCTCCCAACACTGAAGCTTTCTTT
CATSDSPPNTEAFF
>NA|TRBJ1-2|14|TRBV5-1|NA
TGCGCCAGCAGCTTGGCCGGCACCTTCTATGGCTACACCTTC
CASSLAGTFYGYTF
>NA|TRBJ1-5|17|TRBV19|TRBD1
TGTGCCAGTAGTATTCTTGCTGTCCAGGGGGGAAATCAGCCCCAGCATTTT
CASSILAVQGGNQPQHF
>NA|TRBJ1-1|13|TRBV30|NA
TGTGCCTGGAACCTTCAAGCGAACACTGAAGCTTTCTTT
CAWNLQANTEAFF